This entry is about one T cell receptor beta chain. Profiling relied on immunoSEQ multiplex PCR, and the TCRdb table lists in-frame clones only, not all of them. The sample consists of approximately 240,000 clones, approximately 80% of them appearing once. This sample is part of a study of blood T cell repertoires in COVID-19. This receptor was taken from a woman aged 60-75 years who had recovered from COVID-19. Sequencing was performed on peripheral blood.

The CDR3 sequence is CASSQQRGWDYGYTF. The DNA of the CDR3 is TGTGCCAGCAGCCAACAACGAGGATGGGACTATGGCTACACCTTC. The V gene is TRBV3-1 (or the pseudogene TRBV3-2), the J gene TRBJ1-2; no reliable D call. V shed 2 bases and J shed 3 bases, with 13 bases lying between them. The germline V gene encodes CDR1 LGHDT and CDR2 YNNKEL (reference sequence). This CDR3 is 15 amino acids long.